One and the same sample provided the 11 T cell receptor beta chains below, sequenced in a study of OX40 agonist ivuxolimab in advanced cancers. Method: immunoSEQ multiplex PCR; TCRdb's copy keeps in-frame clones and lacks some. This sample has around 40,000 clones, with 65% to 85% found just once. The sequenced sample was CD4+ or CD8+ T cells sorted from blood, obtained in a trial of the OX40 agonist ivuxolimab. These receptors were collected from an adult with an advanced solid tumor such as melanoma, head and neck, liver or kidney cancer.

This chain uses TRBV5-1 with TRBJ2-7, with 9 bases lining up with TRBD1. The J segment lost 1 base and the V segment lost 3 bases, leaving 11 bases of the junction unmatched. Per the germline V gene, CDR1 is SGHRS and CDR2 is YFSETQ. The CDR3 has 17 amino acids. CDR3 sequence reads: CASSSQFSGQGSYEQYF. CDR3 coding DNA: TGCGCCAGCAGCTCCCAGTTTTCCGGACAGGGGTCCTACGAGCAGTACTTC.

This chain links TRBV6-1 with TRBJ2-5, with D possibly being TRBD1 (5 bases). The CDR3 sequence is 15 residues long. CDR1 MNHNS and CDR2 SASEGT come from the germline V gene. V shed 5 bases and J shed 5 bases, with 18 bases lying between them. This chain's CDR3 is CASSHYTGPRETQYF. The CDR3 DNA follows: TGTGCCAGCAGTCATTACACAGGACCAAGGGAGACCCAGTACTTC.

V is TRBV5-6 and J is TRBJ2-7; 9 bases line up with TRBD1. Trimming took 1 base from V and 5 from J; bases not matched to a gene: 10. The CDR3 runs to 16 residues. CDR1 SGHDT and CDR2 YYEEEE come from the germline V gene. The CDR3 sequence: CASSLSRRDRDHEQYF. CDR3 nucleotide sequence: TGTGCCAGCAGCTTGAGTAGAAGGGACAGGGACCACGAGCAGTACTTC.

The chain links TRBV28 to TRBJ1-3; D is unclear. CDR3 size: 13 residues. Germline V lookup: CDR1 MDHEN, CDR2 SYDVKM. The germline V and J ends were trimmed by 6 bases and 4 bases, with 10 bases remaining between them. CDR3 sequence reads: CASSLTAGNTIYF. CDR3 bases: TGTGCCAGCAGCCTTACGGCAGGAAACACCATATATTTT.

The rearrangement links TRBV7-8 to TRBJ2-7; D not resolved. From germline, CDR1 is SGHVS and CDR2 FQNEAQ. V dropped 1 base and J dropped 6 bases, with 13 bases sitting between them. The CDR3 has 14 amino acids. The DNA of the CDR3 is TGTGCCAGCAGCTTAGTCTCTTTAGTAGTCGAGCAGTACTTC. Its protein product is CASSLVSLVVEQYF.

V gene TRBV5-1 combines with J gene TRBJ2-3; D unresolved. V dropped 2 bases and J dropped 0 bases, with 13 bases sitting between them. CDR1 is SGHRS, CDR2 YFSETQ, per germline. The CDR3 consists of 16 residues. The chain's CDR3 is CASSLLTVTSTDTQYF. The CDR3 DNA is TGCGCCAGCAGCTTACTGACGGTTACTAGCACAGATACGCAGTATTTT.

V usage is TRBV2 and J usage is TRBJ1-5; 7 bases map to TRBD1. Germline values: CDR1 SNHLY, CDR2 FYNNEI. This CDR3 has 15 residues. After removal of 2 bases from V and 10 bases from J, the junction contained 11 bases not matched to a gene. The CDR3 DNA reads TGTGCCAGCAGTGAAAGGGGACAGCCTTTTGACCCCCAGCATTTT. This sequence encodes CASSERGQPFDPQHF.

The chain couples TRBV11-2 to TRBJ1-6; the D is unclear. The CDR3 runs to 18 residues. The ends were cut back, 8 bases at V and 3 bases at J, with 23 bases in the middle. CDR1 and CDR2 (germline): SGHAT, FQNNGV. This CDR3 is CASGRGKLGSSYNSPLHF. CDR3 bases: TGTGCCAGCGGCCGGGGTAAGCTCGGGAGCAGCTATAATTCACCCCTCCACTTT.

The V gene is TRBV5-1, the J gene TRBJ1-2, with 7 bases lining up with TRBD1. After removal of 3 bases from V and 2 bases from J, the junction contained 10 bases not matched to a gene. Germline CDR1 is SGHRS and CDR2 is YFSETQ. The CDR3 sequence is 16 residues long. The CDR3 nucleotides read TGCGCCAGCAGCTCGGACCCGGGACAGAGGAACTATGGCTACACCTTC. Amino acid sequence: CASSSDPGQRNYGYTF.

The chain recombines TRBV5-4 with TRBJ2-7; 13 bases agree with TRBD2. Germline values: CDR1 SGHNT, CDR2 YYREEE (reference sequence). The J segment lost 4 bases and the V segment lost 3 bases, leaving 4 bases of the junction unmatched. The CDR3 spans 15 residues. This CDR3 reads CASSSRTSGSYEQYF. The CDR3 DNA reads TGTGCCAGCAGCTCTCGGACTAGCGGGAGTTACGAGCAGTACTTC.

The V and J genes are TRBV28 and TRBJ1-5; D is unclear. Trimming removed 2 bases from V and 9 bases from J, with 11 bases in between. The CDR3 consists of 13 residues. Germline lookup yields CDR1 MDHEN and CDR2 SYDVKM. The CDR3 nucleotides read TGTGCCAGCAGTTTAAGGGTAGCCTCGCCCCAGCATTTT. Protein sequence: CASSLRVASPQHF. Based on the CDR3 plus reference TRBV28 and TRBJ1-5, the full variable domain is DVKVTQSSRYLVKRTGEKVFLECVQDMDHENMFWYRQDPGLGLRLIYFSYDVKMKEKGDIPEGYSVSREKKERFSLILESASTNQTSMYLCASSLRVASPQHFGDGTRLSIL.